The present T cell receptor beta chain was sequenced within a study of identifying expanded T cells in peripheral blood. This CDR3 contains 14 residues. Trimming stripped 0 bases from V and 1 base from J, with 7 bases between. Germline CDR1 SGHNT, CDR2 YYREEE (reference sequence). Sequenced by immunoSEQ multiplex PCR; TCRdb stores in-frame clones only, minus some. The sample carries around 81,000 clones, roughly 85% recorded once. The sample taken for sequencing was blood. The clonotype originates from a person between 18 and 69 years old in good health. The J gene is TRBJ1-1, the V gene TRBV5-4; D ambiguous. The CDR3 region is CASSLVQGNTEAFF. The CDR3 nucleotides read TGTGCCAGCAGCTTGGTACAAGGGAACACTGAAGCTTTCTTT.